This is a list of T cell receptor beta chains from one sample in a study of Graves' ophthalmopathy and Graves' hyperthyroidism. MiXCR was run by TCRdb on the multiplex PCR reads, yielding one entry per CDR3 protein. The sample holds some 350,000 distinct CDR3 sequences; approximately 18% are singletons and the top ten take 2.4%. Sequencing was done on a sample of peripheral blood. The receptor source for this set is an adult woman with stable Graves' hyperthyroidism. The conserved cysteine and the conserved F or W are not part of the CDR3 here. A D gene is named only where the DNA matches it firmly. The listing skips clone size in some rows; elsewhere it reads once, few, many or a size class.

NA	many	TRBV6-5	TRBJ2-7	ASSSRGRELSYEQY
TRBD2	many	TRBV11-2	TRBJ2-7	ASNRGLADTYEQY
NA	many	TRBV5-1	TRBJ1-2	ASSPTGQVHGYT
NA	few	TRBV6-2/TRBV6-3	TRBJ1-2	ASSRYTNYGYT
NA	many	TRBV18	TRBJ1-1	ASSRDKDTEAF
NA	many	TRBV10-3	TRBJ1-2	AISVTGAYGYT
NA	NA	TRBV28	TRBJ1-2	ASSRTVASYT
NA	many	TRBV28	TRBJ2-4	ASSLSGRSVAKNIQY
NA	many	TRBV6-1	TRBJ2-4	ASSDRTYSRGDIQY
NA	few	TRBV28	TRBJ1-1	ASSLLGRSPPAEAF
NA	NA	TRBV30	TRBJ1-1	AWNAEMNTEAF